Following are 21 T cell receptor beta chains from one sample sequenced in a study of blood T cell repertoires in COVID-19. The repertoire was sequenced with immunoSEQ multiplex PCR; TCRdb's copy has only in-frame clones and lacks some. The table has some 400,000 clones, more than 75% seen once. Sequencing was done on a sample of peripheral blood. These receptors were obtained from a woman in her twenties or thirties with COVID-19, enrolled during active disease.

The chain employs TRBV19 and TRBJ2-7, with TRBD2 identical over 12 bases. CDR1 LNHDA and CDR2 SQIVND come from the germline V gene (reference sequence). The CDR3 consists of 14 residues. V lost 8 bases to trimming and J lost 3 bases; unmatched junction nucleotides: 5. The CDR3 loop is CASSTTSGSYEQYF. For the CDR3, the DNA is TGTGCCAGTTCCACGACTAGCGGGAGCTACGAGCAGTACTTC.

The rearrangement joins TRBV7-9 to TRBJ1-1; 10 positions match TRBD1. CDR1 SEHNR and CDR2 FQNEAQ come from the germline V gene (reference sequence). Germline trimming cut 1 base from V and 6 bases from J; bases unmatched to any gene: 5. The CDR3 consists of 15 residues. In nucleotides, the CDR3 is TGTGCCAGCAGCTTAGACGGGACAGGGGTCCCTGAAGCTTTCTTT. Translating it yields CASSLDGTGVPEAFF.

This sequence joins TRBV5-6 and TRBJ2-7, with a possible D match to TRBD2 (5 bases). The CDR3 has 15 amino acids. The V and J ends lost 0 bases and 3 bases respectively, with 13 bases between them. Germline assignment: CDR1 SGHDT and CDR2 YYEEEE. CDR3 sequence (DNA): TGTGCCAGCAGCTTGGGTCCGCGGGCCGACTACGAGCAGTACTTC. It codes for CASSLGPRADYEQYF.

This chain's CDR3 is CASRLPGQSYEQYF. CDR3 in DNA: TGTGCCAGCAGATTACCGGGACAGTCCTACGAGCAGTACTTC. The rearrangement links TRBV28 to TRBJ2-7; 7 bases line up with TRBD1. The CDR3 has 14 residues. Germline trimming cut 6 bases from V and 1 base from J; bases unmatched to any gene: 6. Looked up from germline, CDR1 is MDHEN and CDR2 is SYDVKM.

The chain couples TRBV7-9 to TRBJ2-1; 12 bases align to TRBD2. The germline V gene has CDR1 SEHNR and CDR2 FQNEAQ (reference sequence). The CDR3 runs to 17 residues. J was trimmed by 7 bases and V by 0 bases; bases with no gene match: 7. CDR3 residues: CASSLALAGGITNEQFF. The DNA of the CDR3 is TGTGCCAGCAGCTTAGCTCTAGCGGGAGGGATTACGAATGAGCAGTTCTTC.

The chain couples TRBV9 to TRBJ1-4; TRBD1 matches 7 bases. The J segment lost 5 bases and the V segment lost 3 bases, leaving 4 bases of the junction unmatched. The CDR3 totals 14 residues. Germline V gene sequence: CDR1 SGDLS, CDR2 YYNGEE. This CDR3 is CASSATGRNEKLFF. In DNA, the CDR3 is TGTGCCAGCAGCGCGACAGGGCGGAATGAAAAACTGTTTTTT.

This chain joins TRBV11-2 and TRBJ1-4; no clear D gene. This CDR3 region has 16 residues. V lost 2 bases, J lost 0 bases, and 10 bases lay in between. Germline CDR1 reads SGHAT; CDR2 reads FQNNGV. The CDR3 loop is CASSLQRPATNEKLFF. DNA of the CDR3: TGTGCCAGCAGCTTACAGAGGCCCGCAACTAATGAAAAACTGTTTTTT.

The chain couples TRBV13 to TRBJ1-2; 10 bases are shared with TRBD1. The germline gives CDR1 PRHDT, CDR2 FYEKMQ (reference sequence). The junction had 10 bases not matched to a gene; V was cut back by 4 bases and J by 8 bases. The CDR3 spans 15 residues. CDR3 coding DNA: TGTGCCAGCAGCTCCGGGACAGGGGATGGGAAAGGCTACACCTTC. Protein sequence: CASSSGTGDGKGYTF.

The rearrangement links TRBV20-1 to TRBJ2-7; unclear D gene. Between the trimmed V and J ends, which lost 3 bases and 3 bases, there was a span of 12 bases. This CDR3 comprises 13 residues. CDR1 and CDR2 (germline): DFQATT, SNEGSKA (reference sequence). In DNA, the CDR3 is TGCAGTGCTAGTGAGGTACAGCTCTACGAGCAGTACTTC. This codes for CSASEVQLYEQYF.

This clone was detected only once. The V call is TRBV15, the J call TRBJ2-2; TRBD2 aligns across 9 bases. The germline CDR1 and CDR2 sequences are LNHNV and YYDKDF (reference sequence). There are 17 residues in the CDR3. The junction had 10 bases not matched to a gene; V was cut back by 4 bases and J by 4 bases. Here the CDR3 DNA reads TGTGCCACCAGCACCGGGAATAGCGGGAGTTTCACCGGGGAGCTGTTTTTT. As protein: CATSTGNSGSFTGELFF.

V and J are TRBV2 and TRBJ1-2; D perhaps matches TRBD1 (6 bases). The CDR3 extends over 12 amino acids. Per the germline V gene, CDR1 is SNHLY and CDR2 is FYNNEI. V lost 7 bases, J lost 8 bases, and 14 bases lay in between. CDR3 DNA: TGTGCCAGCACCAGGGGTTTTGTAGGCTACACCTTC. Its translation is CASTRGFVGYTF.

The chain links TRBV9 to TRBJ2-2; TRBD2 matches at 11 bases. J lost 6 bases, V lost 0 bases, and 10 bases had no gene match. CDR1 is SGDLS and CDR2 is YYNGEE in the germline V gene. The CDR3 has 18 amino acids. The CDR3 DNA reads TGTGCCAGCAGCGTAGGGTTAGCGGGAGGGCCTTGGGCCGGGGAGCTGTTTTTT. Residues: CASSVGLAGGPWAGELFF.

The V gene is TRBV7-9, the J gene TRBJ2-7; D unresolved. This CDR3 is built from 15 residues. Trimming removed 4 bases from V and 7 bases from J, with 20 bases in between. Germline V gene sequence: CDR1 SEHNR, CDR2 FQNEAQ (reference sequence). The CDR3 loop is CASSSLSRGLKEQYF. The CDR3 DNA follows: TGTGCCAGCAGCTCCCTCTCCAGAGGCCTTAAGGAGCAGTACTTC.

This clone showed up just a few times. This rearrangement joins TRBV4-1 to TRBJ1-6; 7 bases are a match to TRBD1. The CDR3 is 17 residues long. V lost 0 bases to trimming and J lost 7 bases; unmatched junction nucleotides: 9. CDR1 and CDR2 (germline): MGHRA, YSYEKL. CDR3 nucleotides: TGCGCCAGCAGCCAAGATCTGCAGGGGGGAAGGAATTCACCCCTCCACTTT. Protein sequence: CASSQDLQGGRNSPLHF.

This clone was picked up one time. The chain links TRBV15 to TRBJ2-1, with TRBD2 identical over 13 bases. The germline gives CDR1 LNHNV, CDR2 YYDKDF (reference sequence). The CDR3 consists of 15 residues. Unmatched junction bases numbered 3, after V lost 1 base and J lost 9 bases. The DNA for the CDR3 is TGTGCCACCAGCAGAGGACTAGCGGGAGGTAGTGAGCAGTTCTTC. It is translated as CATSRGLAGGSEQFF. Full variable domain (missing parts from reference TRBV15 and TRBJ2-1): DAMVIQNPRYQVTQFGKPVTLSCSQTLNHNVMYWYQQKSSQAPKLLFHYYDKDFNNEADTPDNFQSRRPNTSFCFLDIRSPGLGDTAMYLCATSRGLAGGSEQFFGPGTRLTVL.

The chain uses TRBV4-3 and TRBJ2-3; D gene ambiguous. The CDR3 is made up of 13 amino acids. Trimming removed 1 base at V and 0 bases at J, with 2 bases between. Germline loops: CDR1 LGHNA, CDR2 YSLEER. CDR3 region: CASSQASTDTQYF. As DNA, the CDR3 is TGCGCCAGCAGCCAAGCTAGCACAGATACGCAGTATTTT.

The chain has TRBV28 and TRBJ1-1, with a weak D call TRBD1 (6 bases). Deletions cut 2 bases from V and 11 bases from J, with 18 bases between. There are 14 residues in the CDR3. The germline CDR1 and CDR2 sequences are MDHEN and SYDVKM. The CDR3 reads CASSLVQGELGAFF. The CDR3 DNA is TGTGCCAGCAGTTTAGTACAGGGAGAGCTTGGGGCTTTCTTT.

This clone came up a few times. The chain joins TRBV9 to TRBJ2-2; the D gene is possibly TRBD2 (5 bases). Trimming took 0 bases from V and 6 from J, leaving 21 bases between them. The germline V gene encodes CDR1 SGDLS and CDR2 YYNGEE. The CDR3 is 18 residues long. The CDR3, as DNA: TGTGCCAGCAGCGTAGCGCCTGTCTCCTCCCTCGGGGCCGGGGAGCTGTTTTTT. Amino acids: CASSVAPVSSLGAGELFF.

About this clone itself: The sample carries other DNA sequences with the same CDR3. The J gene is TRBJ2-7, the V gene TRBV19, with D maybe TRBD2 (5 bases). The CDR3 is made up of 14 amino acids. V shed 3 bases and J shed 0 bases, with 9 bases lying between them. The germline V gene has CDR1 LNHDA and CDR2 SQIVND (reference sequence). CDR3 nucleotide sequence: TGTGCCAGTAGTATCGGCGGGCTCTCCTACGAGCAGTACTTC. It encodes CASSIGGLSYEQYF.

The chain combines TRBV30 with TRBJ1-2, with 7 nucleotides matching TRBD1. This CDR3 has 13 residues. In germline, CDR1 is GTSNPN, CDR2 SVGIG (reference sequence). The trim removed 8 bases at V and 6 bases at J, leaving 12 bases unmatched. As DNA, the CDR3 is TGTGCCAGAAAAGGACAGGCGAAGGATGGCTACACCTTC. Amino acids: CARKGQAKDGYTF.

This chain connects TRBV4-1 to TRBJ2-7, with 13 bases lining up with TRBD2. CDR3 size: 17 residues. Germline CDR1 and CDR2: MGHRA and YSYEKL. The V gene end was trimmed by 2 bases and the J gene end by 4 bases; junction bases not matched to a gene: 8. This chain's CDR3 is CASSQSQTSGRGYEQYF. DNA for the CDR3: TGCGCCAGCAGCCAATCCCAAACTAGCGGGAGGGGGTACGAGCAGTACTTC.